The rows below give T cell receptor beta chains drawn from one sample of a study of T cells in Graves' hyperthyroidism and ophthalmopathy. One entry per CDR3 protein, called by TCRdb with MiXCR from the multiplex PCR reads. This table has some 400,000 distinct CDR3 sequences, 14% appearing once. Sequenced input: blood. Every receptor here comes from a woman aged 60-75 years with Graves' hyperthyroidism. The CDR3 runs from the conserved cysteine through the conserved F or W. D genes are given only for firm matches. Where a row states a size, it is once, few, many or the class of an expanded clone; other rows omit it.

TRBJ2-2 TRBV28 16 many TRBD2 CATSQAASGSVGELFF
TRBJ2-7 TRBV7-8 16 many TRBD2 CASSLFTSASSYEQYF
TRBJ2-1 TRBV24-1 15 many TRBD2 CATDPAGVSYNEQFF
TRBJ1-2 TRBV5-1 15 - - CASSLLQGQPYGYTF
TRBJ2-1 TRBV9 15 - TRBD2 CASSVELAEYNEQFF
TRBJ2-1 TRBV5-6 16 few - CASSARGGAAYNEQFF
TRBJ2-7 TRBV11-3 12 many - CASRRGTYEQYF
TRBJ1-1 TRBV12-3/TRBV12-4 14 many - CASSFQGSNTEAFF
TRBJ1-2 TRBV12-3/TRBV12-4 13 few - CASSLDTVYGYTF
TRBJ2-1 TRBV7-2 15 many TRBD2 CASSLLAGGLNEQFF
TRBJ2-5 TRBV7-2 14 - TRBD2 CASSLTSGEETQYF
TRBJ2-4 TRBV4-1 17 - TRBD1 CASSQNPGQDYKNIQYF
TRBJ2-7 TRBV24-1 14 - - CATSDWDTSYEQYF
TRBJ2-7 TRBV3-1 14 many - CASSARDNHYEQYF
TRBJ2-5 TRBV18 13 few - CASSPGKEETQYF
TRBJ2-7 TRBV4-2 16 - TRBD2 CASSQGGTSGLNEQYF
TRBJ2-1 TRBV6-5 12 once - CASSYSRGQQFF
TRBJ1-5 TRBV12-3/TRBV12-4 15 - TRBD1 CASRSGTGSNQPQHF
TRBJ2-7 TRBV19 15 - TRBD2 CASSKRLAGEYEQYF
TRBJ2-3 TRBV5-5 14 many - CASSFGVITDTQYF
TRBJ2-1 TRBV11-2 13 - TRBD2 CASRSGRAGEQFF
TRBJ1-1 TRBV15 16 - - CATSRGANLGRTEAFF
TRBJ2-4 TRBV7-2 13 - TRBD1 CASSSGQGYIQYF
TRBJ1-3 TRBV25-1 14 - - CASTLSGHGNTIYF
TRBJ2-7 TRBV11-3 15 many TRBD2 CASSLGLAGVSEQYF
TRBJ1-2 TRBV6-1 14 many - CASSEAGAGYGYTF
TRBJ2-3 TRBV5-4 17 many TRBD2 CASSLGWASGGTDTQYF
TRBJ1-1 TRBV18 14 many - CASSPGAGETEAFF
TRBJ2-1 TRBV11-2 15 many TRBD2 CASTSSGRAYNEQFF
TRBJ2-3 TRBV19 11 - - CASSIVDTQYF
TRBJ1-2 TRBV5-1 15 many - CASSLTAERRYGYTF
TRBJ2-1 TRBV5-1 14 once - CASSRGGAGNEQFF
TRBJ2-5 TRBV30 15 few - CAWSVEGGPQETQYF
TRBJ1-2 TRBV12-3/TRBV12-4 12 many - CASSSFGYGYTF
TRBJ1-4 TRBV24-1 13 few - CATSTGWDEKLFF
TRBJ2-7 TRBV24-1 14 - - CATSDAGNPYEQYF
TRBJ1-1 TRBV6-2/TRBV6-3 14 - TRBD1 CASIRDRTITEAFF
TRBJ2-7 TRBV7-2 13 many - CASSLGVGYEQYF
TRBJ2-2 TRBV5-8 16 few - CASSYRRTSNTGELFF
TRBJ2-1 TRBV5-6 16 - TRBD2 CASSLAGTRYYNEQFF
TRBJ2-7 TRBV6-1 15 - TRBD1 CASSRDRDHSYEQYF
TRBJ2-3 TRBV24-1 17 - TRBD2 CATSDPGTSVRTDTQYF
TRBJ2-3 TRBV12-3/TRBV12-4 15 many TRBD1 CASSLRQGETDTQYF
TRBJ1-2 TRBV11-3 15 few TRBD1 CASSQGAGGVRGYTF
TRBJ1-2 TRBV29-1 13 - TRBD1 CSVLTPTGLGYTF
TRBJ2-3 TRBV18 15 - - CASSTDSLSTDTQYF
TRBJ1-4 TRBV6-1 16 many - CASSEFVSATNEKLFF
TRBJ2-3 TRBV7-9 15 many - CASSLGRTSTDTQYF
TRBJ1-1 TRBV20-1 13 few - CSAFGLGGTEAFF
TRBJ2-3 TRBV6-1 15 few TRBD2 CASSEIIAGADTQYF
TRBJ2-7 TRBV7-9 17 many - CASSAPPHRDHTYEQYF
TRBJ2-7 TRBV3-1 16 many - CASSLGAAAGFYEQYF
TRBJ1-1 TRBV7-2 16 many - CASSLVAAYENTEAFF
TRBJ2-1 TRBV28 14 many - CASSSRPVYNEQFF
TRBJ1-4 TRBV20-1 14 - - CSARDSKTGEKLFF
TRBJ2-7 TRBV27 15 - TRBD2 CASRPGLADYYEQYF
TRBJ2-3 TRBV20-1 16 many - CSARDPTGLRTDTQYF